This paragraph reports one T cell receptor beta chain. Authors' analysis steps: The assay estimated nucleated cells by amplifying reference gene primers. Assay used: immunoSEQ multiplex PCR; TCRdb lists only in-frame clones, some missing. V and J calls and clone size are as listed in that table; D and trimming were resolved from the DNA. The table has approximately 250,000 clones, about four fifths seen once. This specimen comes from a study of blood T cell repertoires in COVID-19. Study-level information: Italy, Spain and the United States were the sources of the convalescent and acute COVID-19 samples. T cells, B-cell-depleted T cells, or PBMCs supplied cDNA or gDNA.

This CDR3 contains 14 residues. The germline V gene encodes CDR1 SGHNT and CDR2 YENEEA. Trimming left V 3 bases short and J 0 bases short, with 9 bases between. The chain recombines TRBV11-3 with TRBJ2-7; unclear D gene. Sequencing was performed on peripheral blood. The clonotype was recovered from a woman in her forties who had recovered from COVID-19. The chain's CDR3 is CASSFLRGSYEQYF. CDR3 coding DNA: TGTGCCAGCAGCTTCCTACGTGGCTCCTACGAGCAGTACTTC.